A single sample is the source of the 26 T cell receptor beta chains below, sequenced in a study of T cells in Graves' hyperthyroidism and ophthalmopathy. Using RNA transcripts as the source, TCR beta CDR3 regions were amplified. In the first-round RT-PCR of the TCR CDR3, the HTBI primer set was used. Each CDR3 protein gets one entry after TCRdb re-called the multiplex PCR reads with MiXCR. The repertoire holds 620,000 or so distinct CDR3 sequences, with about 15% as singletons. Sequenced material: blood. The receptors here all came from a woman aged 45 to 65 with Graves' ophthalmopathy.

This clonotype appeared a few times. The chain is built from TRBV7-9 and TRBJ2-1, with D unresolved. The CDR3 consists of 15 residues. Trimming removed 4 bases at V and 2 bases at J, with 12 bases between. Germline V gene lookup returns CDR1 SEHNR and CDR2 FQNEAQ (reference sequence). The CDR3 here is CASSSDRVAYNEQFF. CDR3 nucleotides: TGTGCCAGCAGCTCGGATAGGGTTGCCTACAATGAGCAGTTCTTC.

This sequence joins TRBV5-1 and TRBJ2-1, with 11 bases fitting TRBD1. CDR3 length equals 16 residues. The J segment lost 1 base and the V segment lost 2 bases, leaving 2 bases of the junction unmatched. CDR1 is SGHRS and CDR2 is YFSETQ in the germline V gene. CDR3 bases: TGCGCCAGCAGCTTCGGGACAGGGGGGTCCTACAATGAGCAGTTCTTC. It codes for CASSFGTGGSYNEQFF.

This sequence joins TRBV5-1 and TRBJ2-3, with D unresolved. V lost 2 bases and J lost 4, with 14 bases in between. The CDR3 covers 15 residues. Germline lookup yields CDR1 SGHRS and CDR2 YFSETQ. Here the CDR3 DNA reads TGCGCCAGCAGCTTTGAGATTGCTAGATCAGATACGCAGTATTTT. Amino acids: CASSFEIARSDTQYF.

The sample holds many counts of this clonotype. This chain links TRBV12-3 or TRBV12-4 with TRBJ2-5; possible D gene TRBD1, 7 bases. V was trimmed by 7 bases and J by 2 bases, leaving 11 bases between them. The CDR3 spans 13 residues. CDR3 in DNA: TGTGCCAGCACCAGGGGGGTTCAAGAGACCCAGTACTTC. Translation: CASTRGVQETQYF.

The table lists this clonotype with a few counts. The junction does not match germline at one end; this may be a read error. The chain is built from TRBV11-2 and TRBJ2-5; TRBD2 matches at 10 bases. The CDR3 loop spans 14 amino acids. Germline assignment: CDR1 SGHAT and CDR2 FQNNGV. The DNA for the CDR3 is TGCGCCAGCAGCCAAGCGGGAGGGCCTGAGACCCAGTACTTC. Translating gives CASSQAGGPETQYF.

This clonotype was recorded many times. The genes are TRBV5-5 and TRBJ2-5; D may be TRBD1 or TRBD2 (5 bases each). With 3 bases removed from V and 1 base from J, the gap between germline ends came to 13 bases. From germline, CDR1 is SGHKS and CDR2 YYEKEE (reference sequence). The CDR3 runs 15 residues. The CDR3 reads CASSSPGTLQETQYF. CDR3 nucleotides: TGTGCCAGCAGCTCACCCGGGACCCTCCAAGAGACCCAGTACTTC.

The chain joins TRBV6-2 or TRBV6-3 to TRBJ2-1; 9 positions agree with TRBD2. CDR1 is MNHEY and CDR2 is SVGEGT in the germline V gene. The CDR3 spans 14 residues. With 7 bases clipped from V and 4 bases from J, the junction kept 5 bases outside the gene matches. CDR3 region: CASIGGRVYNEQFF. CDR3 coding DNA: TGTGCCAGCATCGGCGGGAGGGTTTACAATGAGCAGTTCTTC.

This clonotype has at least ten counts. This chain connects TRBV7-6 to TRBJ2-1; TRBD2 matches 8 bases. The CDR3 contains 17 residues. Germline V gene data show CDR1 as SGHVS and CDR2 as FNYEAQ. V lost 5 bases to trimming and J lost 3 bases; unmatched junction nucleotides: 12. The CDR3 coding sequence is TGTGCCAGCAGCCCCTATACGGGACTAGGCCTCTACAATGAGCAGTTCTTC. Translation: CASSPYTGLGLYNEQFF.

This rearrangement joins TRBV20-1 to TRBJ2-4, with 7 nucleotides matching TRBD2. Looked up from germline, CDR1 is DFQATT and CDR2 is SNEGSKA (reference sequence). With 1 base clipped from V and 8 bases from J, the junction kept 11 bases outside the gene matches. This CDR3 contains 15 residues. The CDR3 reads CSARGETGGGDIQYF. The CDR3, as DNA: TGCAGTGCTAGAGGCGAAACGGGAGGAGGTGACATTCAGTACTTC.

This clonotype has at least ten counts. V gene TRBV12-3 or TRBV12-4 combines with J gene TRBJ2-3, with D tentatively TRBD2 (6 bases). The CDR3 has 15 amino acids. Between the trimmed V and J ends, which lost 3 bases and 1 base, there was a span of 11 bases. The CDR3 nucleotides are TGTGCCAGCAGTTTTTGGGCTAGCGGCACAGATACGCAGTATTTT. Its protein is CASSFWASGTDTQYF.

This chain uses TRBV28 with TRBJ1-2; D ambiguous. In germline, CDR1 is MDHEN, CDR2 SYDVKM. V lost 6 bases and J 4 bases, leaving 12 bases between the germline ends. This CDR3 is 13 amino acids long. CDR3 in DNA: TGTGCCAGCAGAGACACTCGCGTCTATGGCTACACCTTC. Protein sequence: CASRDTRVYGYTF.

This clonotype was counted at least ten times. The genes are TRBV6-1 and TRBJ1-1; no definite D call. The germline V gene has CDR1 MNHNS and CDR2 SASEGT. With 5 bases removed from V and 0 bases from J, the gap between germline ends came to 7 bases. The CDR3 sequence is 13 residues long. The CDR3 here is CASSQRVNTEAFF. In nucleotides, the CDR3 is TGTGCCAGCAGTCAAAGGGTGAACACTGAAGCTTTCTTT.

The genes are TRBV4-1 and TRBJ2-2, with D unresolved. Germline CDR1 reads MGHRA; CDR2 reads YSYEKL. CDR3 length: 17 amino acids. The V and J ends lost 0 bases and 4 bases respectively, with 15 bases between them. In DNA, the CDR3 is TGCGCCAGCAGCCAAGAAGTCCCTAGTCTACCCACCGGGGAGCTGTTTTTT. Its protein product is CASSQEVPSLPTGELFF.

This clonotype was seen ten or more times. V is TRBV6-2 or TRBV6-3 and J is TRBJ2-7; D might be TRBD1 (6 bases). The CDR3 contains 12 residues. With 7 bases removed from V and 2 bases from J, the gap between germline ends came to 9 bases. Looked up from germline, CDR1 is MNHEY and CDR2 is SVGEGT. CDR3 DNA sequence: TGTGCCAGCAATGGACAGACCTACGAGCAGTACTTC. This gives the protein CASNGQTYEQYF.

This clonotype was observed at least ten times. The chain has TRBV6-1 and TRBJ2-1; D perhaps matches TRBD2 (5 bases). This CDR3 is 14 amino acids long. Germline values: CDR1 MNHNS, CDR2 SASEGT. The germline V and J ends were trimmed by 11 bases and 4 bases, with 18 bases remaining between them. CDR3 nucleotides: TGTGCCTCGACAACGGACGGACTGTACAATGAGCAGTTCTTC. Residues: CASTTDGLYNEQFF.

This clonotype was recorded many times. For the CDR3, the DNA is TGTGCCATCAGTGAAACCAAACAGGGAACAAATCAGCCCCAGCATTTT. This gives the protein CAISETKQGTNQPQHF. The genes are TRBV10-3 and TRBJ1-5; maybe TRBD1 (6 bases). The CDR3 runs to 16 residues. Germline CDR1 ENHRY, CDR2 SYGVKD. Trimming took 3 bases from V and 4 from J, leaving 16 bases between them.

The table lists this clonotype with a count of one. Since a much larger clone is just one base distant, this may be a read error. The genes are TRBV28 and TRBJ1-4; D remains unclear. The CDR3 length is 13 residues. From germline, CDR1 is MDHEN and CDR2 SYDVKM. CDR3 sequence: CVSSRSTNEKLFF. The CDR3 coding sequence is TGTGTCAGCAGCAGATCAACTAATGAAAAACTGTTTTTT.

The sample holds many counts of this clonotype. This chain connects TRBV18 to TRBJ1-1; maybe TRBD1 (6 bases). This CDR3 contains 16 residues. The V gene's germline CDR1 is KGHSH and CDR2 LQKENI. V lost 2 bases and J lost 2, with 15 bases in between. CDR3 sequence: CASSPFPGHSNTEAFF. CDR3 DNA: TGTGCCAGCTCACCATTTCCGGGACACAGTAACACTGAAGCTTTCTTT.

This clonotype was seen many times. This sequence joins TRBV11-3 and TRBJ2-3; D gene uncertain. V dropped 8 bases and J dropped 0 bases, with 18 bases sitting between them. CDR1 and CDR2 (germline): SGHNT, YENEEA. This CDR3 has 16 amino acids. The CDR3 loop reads CASALVLAPSTDTQYF. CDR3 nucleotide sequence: TGTGCCAGCGCGTTGGTGTTGGCGCCTAGCACAGATACGCAGTATTTT.

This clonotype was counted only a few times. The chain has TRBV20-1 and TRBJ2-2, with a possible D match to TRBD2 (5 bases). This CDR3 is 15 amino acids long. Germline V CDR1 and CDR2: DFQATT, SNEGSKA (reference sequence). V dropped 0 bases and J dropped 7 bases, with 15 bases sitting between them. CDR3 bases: TGCAGTGCTAGAGATTTACCCACCCGGGGCGGGGAGCTGTTTTTT. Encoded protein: CSARDLPTRGGELFF.

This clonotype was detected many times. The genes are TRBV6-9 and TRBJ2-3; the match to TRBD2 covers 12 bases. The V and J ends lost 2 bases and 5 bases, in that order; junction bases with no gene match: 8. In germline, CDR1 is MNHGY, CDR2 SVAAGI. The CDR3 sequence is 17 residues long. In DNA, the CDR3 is TGTGCCAGCAGTTATAAAGGACTAGCGGGAAGGAAAGATACGCAGTATTTT. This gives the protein CASSYKGLAGRKDTQYF.

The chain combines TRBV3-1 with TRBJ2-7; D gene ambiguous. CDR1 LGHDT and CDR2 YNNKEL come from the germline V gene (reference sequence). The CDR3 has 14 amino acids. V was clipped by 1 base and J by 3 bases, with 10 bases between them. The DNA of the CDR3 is TGTGCCAGCAGCCAAGCGGTGGGCCTCTACGAGCAGTACTTC. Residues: CASSQAVGLYEQYF.

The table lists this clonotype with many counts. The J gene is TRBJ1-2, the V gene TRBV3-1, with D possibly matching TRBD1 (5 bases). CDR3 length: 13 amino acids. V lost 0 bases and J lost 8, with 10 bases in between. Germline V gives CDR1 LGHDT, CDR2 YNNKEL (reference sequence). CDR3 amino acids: CASSQDRRDGYTF. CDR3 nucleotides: TGTGCCAGCAGCCAAGATCGCAGGGACGGCTACACCTTC.

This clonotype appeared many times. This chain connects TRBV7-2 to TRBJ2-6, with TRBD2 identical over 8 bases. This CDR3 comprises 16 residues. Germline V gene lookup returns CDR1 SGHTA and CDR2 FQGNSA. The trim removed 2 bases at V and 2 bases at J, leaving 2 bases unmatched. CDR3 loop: CASSLRAGAGANVLTF. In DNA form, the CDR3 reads TGTGCCAGCAGCTTAAGAGCGGGAGCTGGGGCCAACGTCCTGACTTTC. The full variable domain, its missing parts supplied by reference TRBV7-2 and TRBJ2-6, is GAGVSQSPSNKVTEKGKDVELRCDPISGHTALYWYRQSLGQGLEFLIYFQGNSAPDKSGLPSDRFSAERTGGSVSTLTIQRTQQEDSAVYLCASSLRAGAGANVLTFGAGSRLTVL.

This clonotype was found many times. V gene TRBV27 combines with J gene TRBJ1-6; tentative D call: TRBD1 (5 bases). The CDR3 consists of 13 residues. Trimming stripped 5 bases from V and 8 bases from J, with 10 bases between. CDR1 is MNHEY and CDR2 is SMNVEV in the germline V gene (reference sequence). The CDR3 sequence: CASSPDSYSPLHF. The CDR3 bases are TGTGCCAGCAGTCCAGACAGTTATTCACCCCTCCACTTT.

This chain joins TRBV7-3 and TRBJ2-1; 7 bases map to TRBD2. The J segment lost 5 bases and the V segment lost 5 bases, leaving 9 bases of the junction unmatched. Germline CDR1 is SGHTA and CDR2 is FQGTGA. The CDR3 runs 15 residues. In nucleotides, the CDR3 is TGTGCCAGCAGCCCCCAAGGACTAGTTGACAATGAGCAGTTCTTC. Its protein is CASSPQGLVDNEQFF.